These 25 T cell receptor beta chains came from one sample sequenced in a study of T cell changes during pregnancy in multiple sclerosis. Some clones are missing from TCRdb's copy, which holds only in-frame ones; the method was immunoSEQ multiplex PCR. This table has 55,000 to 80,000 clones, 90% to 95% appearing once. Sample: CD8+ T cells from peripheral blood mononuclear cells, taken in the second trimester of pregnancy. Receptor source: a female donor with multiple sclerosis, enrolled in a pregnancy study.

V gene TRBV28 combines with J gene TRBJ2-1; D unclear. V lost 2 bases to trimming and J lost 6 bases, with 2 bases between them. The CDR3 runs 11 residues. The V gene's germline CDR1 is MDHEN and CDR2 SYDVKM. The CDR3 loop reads CASSLRNEQFF. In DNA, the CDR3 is TGTGCCAGCAGTTTACGCAATGAGCAGTTCTTC.

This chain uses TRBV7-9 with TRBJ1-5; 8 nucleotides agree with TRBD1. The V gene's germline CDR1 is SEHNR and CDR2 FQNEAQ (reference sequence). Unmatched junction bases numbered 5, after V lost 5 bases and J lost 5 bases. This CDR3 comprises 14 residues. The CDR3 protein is CASSPGQGYQPQHF. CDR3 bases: TGTGCCAGCAGCCCCGGACAGGGCTATCAGCCCCAGCATTTT.

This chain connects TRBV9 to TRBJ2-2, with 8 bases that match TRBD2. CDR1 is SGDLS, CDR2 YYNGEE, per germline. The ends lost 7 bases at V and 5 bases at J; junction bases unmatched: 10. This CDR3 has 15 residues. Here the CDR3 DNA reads TGTGCCAGCGGCTTTTCTAGCGGGTCGACCGGGGAGCTGTTTTTT. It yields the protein CASGFSSGSTGELFF.

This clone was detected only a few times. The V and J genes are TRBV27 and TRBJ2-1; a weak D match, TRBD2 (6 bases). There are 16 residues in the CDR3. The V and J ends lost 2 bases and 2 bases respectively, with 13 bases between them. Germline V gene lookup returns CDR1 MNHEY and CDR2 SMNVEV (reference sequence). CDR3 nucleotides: TGTGCCAGCAGTTTAAGGTTCGGGGGAGCCTACAATGAGCAGTTCTTC. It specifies CASSLRFGGAYNEQFF.

The CDR3 region has the DNA TGTGCCAGCAGCCAAGAACTACAGGGGGCCGGGACTGAAGCTTTCTTT. This gives the protein CASSQELQGAGTEAFF. This chain connects TRBV14 to TRBJ1-1; 9 positions match TRBD1. Germline V gives CDR1 SGHDN, CDR2 FVKESK. Losses at the gene ends were 0 bases for V and 5 bases for J; bases not matched to a gene: 7. This CDR3 spans 16 amino acids.

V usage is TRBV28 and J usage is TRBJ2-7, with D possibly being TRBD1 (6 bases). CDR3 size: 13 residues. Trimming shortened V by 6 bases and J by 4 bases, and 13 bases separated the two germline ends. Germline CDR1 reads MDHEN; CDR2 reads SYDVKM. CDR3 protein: CASSKDTGYEQYF. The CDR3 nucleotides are TGTGCCAGCAGCAAGGACACAGGGTACGAGCAGTACTTC.

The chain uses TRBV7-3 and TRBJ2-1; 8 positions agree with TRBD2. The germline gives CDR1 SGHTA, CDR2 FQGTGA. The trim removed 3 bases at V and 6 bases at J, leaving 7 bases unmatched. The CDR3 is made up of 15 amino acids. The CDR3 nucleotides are TGTGCCAGCAGCTTCGAAAATAGCGGGATCAATGAGCAGTTCTTC. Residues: CASSFENSGINEQFF.

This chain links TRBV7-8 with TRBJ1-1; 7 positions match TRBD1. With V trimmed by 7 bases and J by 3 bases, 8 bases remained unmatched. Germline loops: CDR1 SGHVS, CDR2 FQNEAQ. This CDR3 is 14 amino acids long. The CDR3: CASKLDREYTEAFF. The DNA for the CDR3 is TGTGCCAGCAAACTCGACAGGGAATACACTGAAGCTTTCTTT.

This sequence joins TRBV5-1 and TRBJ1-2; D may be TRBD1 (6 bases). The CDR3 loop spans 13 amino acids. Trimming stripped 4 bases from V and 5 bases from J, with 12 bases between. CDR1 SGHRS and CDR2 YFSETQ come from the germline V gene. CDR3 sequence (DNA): TGCGCCAGCAGCGGGGGCAGCGCATATGGCTACACCTTC. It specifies CASSGGSAYGYTF.

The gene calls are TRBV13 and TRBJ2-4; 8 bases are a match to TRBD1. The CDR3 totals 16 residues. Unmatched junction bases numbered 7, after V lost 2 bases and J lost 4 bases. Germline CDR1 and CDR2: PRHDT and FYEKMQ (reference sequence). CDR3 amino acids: CASSLNLDREKNIQYF. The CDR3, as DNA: TGTGCCAGCAGCTTAAATCTGGACAGGGAGAAAAACATTCAGTACTTC.

This CDR3 is CASSGGRTEAFF. CDR3 nucleotide sequence: TGTGCCAGCAGCGGAGGGAGGACTGAAGCTTTCTTT. The V gene is TRBV9, the J gene TRBJ1-1; D is uncertain. Trimming took 3 bases from V and 5 from J, leaving 8 bases between them. The CDR3 is 12 amino acids. Germline-derived CDR1 and CDR2 are SGDLS and YYNGEE.

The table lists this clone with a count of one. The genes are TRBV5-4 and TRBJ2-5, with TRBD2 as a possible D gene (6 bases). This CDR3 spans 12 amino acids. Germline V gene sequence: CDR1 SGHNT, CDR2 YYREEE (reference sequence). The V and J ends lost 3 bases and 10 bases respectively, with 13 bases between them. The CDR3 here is CASSSLTEGQYF. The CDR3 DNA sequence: TGTGCCAGCAGCTCCCTGACGGAGGGCCAGTACTTC.

The chain's CDR3 is CASSFGTGGYEQYF. The CDR3 nucleotides read TGTGCCAGCAGCTTCGGGACAGGGGGCTACGAGCAGTACTTC. The chain employs TRBV7-9 and TRBJ2-7, with 11 bases aligning to TRBD1. There are 14 residues in the CDR3. Losses at the gene ends were 3 bases for V and 3 bases for J; bases not matched to a gene: 1. From germline, CDR1 is SEHNR and CDR2 FQNEAQ (reference sequence). Full variable domain (missing parts from reference TRBV7-9 and TRBJ2-7): DTGVSQNPRHKITKRGQNVTFRCDPISEHNRLYWYRQTLGQGPEFLTYFQNEAQLEKSRLLSDRFSAERPKGSFSTLEIQRTEQGDSAMYLCASSFGTGGYEQYFGPGTRLTVT.

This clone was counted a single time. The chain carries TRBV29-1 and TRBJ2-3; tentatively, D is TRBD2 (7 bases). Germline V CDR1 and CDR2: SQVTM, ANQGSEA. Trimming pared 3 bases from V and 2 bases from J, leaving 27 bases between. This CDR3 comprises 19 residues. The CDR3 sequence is CSVDWIGGAAPTTTDTQYF. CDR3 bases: TGCAGCGTTGATTGGATAGGGGGGGCAGCCCCTACCACCACAGATACGCAGTATTTT.

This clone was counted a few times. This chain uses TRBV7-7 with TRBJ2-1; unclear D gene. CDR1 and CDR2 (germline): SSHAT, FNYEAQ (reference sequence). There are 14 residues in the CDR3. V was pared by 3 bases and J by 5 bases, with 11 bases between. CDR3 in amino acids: CASSFRSGDNEQFF. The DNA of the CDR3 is TGTGCCAGCAGCTTTCGTTCTGGAGACAATGAGCAGTTCTTC.

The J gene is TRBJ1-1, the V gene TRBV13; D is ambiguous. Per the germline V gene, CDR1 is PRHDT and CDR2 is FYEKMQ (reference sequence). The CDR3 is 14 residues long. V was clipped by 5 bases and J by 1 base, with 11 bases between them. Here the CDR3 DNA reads TGTGCCAGCAGCCCTCAACCCAGGAACACTGAAGCTTTCTTT. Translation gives CASSPQPRNTEAFF.

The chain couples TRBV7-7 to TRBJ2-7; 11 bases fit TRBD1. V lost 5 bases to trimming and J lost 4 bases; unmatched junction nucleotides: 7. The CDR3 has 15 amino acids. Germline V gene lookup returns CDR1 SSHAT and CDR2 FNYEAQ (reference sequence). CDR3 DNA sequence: TGTGCCAGCAGCCCCGGGACAGGGGGGGGGTACGAGCAGTACTTC. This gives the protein CASSPGTGGGYEQYF.

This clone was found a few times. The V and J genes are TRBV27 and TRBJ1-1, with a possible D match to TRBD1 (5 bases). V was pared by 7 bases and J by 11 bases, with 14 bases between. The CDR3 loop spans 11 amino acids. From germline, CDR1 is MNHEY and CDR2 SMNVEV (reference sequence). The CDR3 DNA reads TGTGCCAGCACGGCAGGGCAAAGGGCTTTCTTT. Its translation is CASTAGQRAFF.

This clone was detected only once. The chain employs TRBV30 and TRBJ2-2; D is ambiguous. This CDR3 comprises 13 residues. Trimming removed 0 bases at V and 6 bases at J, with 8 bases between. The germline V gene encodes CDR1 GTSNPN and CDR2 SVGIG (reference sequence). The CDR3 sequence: CAWSVLAAGELFF. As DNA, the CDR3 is TGTGCCTGGAGTGTACTCGCTGCCGGGGAGCTGTTTTTT.

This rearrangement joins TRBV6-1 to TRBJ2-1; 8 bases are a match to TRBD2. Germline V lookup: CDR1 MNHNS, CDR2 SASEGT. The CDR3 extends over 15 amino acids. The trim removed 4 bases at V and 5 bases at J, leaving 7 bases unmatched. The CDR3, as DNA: TGTGCCAGCAGTGTTGGGGGTAGCGGGAACAATGAGCAGTTCTTC. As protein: CASSVGGSGNNEQFF.

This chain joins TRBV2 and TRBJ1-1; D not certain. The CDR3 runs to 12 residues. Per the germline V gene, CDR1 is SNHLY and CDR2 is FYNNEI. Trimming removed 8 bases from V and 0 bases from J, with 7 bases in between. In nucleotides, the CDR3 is TGTGCCAGCGGGCATCTGAACACTGAAGCTTTCTTT. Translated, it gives CASGHLNTEAFF.

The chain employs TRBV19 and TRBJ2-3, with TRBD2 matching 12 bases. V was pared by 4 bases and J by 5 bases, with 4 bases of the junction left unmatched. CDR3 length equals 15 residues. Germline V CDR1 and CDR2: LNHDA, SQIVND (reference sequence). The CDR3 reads CASSTAGLAGDTQYF. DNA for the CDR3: TGTGCCAGTAGTACGGCGGGACTAGCGGGAGATACGCAGTATTTT.

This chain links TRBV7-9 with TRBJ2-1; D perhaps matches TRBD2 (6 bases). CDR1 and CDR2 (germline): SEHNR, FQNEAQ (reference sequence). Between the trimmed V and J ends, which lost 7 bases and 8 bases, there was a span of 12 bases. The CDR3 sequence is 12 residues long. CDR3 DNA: TGTGCCAGCACGGCGGGGCGCGATGAGCAGTTCTTC. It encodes CASTAGRDEQFF.

CDR3 bases: TGCGCCAGCAGCTACGAAGAGGTGACGACTAGCCCCTACAATGAGCAGTTCTTC. Protein product: CASSYEEVTTSPYNEQFF. V gene TRBV4-3 combines with J gene TRBJ2-1, with 7 bases that match TRBD2. Germline V lookup: CDR1 LGHNA, CDR2 YSLEER. V was clipped by 5 bases and J by 2 bases; unmatched bases: 15. The CDR3 consists of 18 residues.

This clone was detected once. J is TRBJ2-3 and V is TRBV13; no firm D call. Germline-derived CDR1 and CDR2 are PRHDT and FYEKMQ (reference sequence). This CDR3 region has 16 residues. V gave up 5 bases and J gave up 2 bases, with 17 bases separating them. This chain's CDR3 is CASSLLDGQHTDTQYF. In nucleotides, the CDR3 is TGTGCCAGCAGCCTTCTAGACGGCCAACACACAGATACGCAGTATTTT.